These 7 T cell receptor beta chains came from one sample sequenced in a study of OX40 agonist ivuxolimab in advanced cancers. Preparation of the library involved the immunoSEQ multiplex PCR assay. As stored in TCRdb, this immuneACCESS dataset retains in-frame rearrangements with V and J assigned. A fraction of the clones does not appear; measured against another copy, unresolved V genes explain less than half of the discrepancy, and the remainder lacks a known reason. The sample has tens of thousands of clones on record, more than 80% of them singletons. Of the sample, roughly 11% falls within the top ten clones. The source material was CD4+ or CD8+ T cells sorted from blood, sampled in a trial of the OX40 agonist ivuxolimab. These receptors all stem from an adult with an advanced solid tumor such as melanoma, head and neck, liver or kidney cancer.

The chain combines TRBV5-8 with TRBJ1-6, with D possibly TRBD1 on 6 matching bases. Deletions cut 0 bases from V and 7 bases from J, with 11 bases between. CDR3 length: 15 residues. The germline V gene encodes CDR1 SGHTS and CDR2 YDEGEE. The CDR3 is CASSLAPQGNSPLHF. CDR3 bases: TGTGCCAGCAGCTTGGCGCCCCAGGGGAATTCACCCCTCCACTTT. The whole variable domain, remainder taken from reference TRBV5-8 and TRBJ1-6, is EAGVTQSPTHLIKTRGQQATLRCSPISGHTSVYWYQQALGLGLQFLLWYDEGEERNRGNFPPRFSGRQFPNYSSELNVNALELEDSALYLCASSLAPQGNSPLHFGNGTRLTVT.

This sequence joins TRBV10-3 and TRBJ1-1, with a possible D match to TRBD1 (5 bases). The germline V gene encodes CDR1 ENHRY and CDR2 SYGVKD. The germline V and J ends were trimmed by 4 bases and 3 bases, with 18 bases remaining between them. The CDR3 runs to 16 residues. In nucleotides, the CDR3 is TGTGCCATCAGTGTGCAGGAATCGGGGGTGGACACTGAAGCTTTCTTT. Its protein product is CAISVQESGVDTEAFF.

The chain uses TRBV11-1 and TRBJ1-1; D remains unclear. CDR1 is SGHAT and CDR2 is FQDESV in the germline V gene (reference sequence). The CDR3 loop spans 16 amino acids. V was cut by 1 base and J by 0 bases, with 12 bases left in between. CDR3 nucleotide sequence: TGTGCCAGCAGCTTAGTGCAACGACGGGTGAACACTGAAGCTTTCTTT. Translated, it gives CASSLVQRRVNTEAFF.

The chain uses TRBV6-6 and TRBJ1-1, with 7 nucleotides matching TRBD1. The trim removed 2 bases at V and 8 bases at J, leaving 2 bases unmatched. CDR1 and CDR2 (germline): MNHNY, SVGAGI (reference sequence). This CDR3 is 12 amino acids long. The CDR3 region has the DNA TGTGCCAGCAGTTACGGGGACAGCGAAGCTTTCTTT. Its protein product is CASSYGDSEAFF.

V is TRBV7-9 and J is TRBJ2-1; no firm D call. V lost 3 bases, J lost 0 bases, and 6 bases lay in between. The CDR3 consists of 14 residues. CDR1 is SEHNR and CDR2 is FQNEAQ in the germline V gene (reference sequence). CDR3 sequence reads: CASSLQNSYNEQFF. The DNA for the CDR3 is TGTGCCAGCAGCTTGCAGAACTCCTACAATGAGCAGTTCTTC.

The chain is built from TRBV9 and TRBJ2-7; 10 bases are a match to TRBD2. CDR1 and CDR2 (germline): SGDLS, YYNGEE. The CDR3 is made up of 15 amino acids. V dropped 0 bases and J dropped 5; count of bases not matched to a gene: 5. Here the CDR3 DNA reads TGTGCCAGCAGCGTAGCTAGCGGGAGTCTCGACGAGCAGTACTTC. Protein sequence: CASSVASGSLDEQYF.

In its sample, this clone was seen once. The chain joins TRBV27 to TRBJ2-1, with 12 positions matching TRBD2. Trimming took 8 bases from V and 7 from J; bases not matched to a gene: 9. The CDR3 length is 15 residues. Germline V gene sequence: CDR1 MNHEY, CDR2 SMNVEV (reference sequence). The CDR3 DNA is TGTGCCAGCGCGCCTAGCGGGAGGGCCGGTAATGAGCAGTTCTTC. Its translation: CASAPSGRAGNEQFF.